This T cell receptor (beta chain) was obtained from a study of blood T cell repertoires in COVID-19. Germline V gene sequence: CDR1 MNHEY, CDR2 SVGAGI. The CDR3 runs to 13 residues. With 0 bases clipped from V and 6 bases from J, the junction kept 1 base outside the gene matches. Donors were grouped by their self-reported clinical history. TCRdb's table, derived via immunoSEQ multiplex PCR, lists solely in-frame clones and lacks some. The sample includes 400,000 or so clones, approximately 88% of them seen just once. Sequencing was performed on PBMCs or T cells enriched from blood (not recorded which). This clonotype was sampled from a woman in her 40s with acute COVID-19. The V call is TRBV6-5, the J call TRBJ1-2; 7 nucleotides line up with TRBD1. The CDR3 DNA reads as TGTGCCAGCAGTTACTCCGGGACAGATGGCTACACCTTC. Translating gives CASSYSGTDGYTF.